The 9 T cell receptor beta chains presented below share a single source sample, sequenced in a study of T cells in Graves' hyperthyroidism and ophthalmopathy (dated by TCRdb to about 2019). The library was made by multiplex PCR. Instrument used: Illumina HiSeq 2000. The TCR beta CDR3 regions were amplified from RNA transcripts. A first-round RT-PCR of the TCR CDR3 used the HTBI primer set with the Qiagen OneStep RT-PCR kit. TCRdb's own reprocessing of the public reads used fastp at Q25 and MiXCR and kept productive beta chains. Each entry merges the rows of one CDR3 protein and shows their most common DNA and genes. This sample is represented by a few hundred thousand distinct CDR3 sequences; about a sixth of them were singletons. Clones ranked in the top ten supply around 7% of the sample. The specimen was blood. The source is a woman under 30 with Graves' hyperthyroidism.

This clonotype has more than one count but fewer than ten. The rearrangement joins TRBV18 to TRBJ2-2, with no clear D. The CDR3 length is 15 residues. V lost 9 bases and J lost 0, with 14 bases in between. Germline-derived CDR1 and CDR2 are KGHSH and LQKENI. CDR3 coding DNA: TGTGCCAGTCAGATAGTCGGTTCGAACACCGGGGAGCTGTTTTTT. It codes for CASQIVGSNTGELFF.

This clonotype was recorded many times. The chain employs TRBV27 and TRBJ2-1, with 11 positions matching TRBD2. The germline CDR1 and CDR2 sequences are MNHEY and SMNVEV (reference sequence). With V trimmed by 4 bases and J by 0 bases, 17 bases remained unmatched. This CDR3 has 21 amino acids. The CDR3 nucleotides are TGTGCCAGCAGTTGGTGGAGTGCGCTAGCGGGGGGCGAGAGCTCCTACAATGAGCAGTTCTTC. Protein product: CASSWWSALAGGESSYNEQFF.

This clonotype was recorded many times. The rearrangement uses TRBV2 and TRBJ1-5, with D tentatively TRBD1 (5 bases). In germline, CDR1 is SNHLY, CDR2 FYNNEI. This CDR3 is 15 amino acids long. V dropped 4 bases and J dropped 5 bases, with 15 bases sitting between them. The CDR3, as DNA: TGTGCCAGCAGTGTAAGGGGCAGGGTACATCAGCCCCAGCATTTT. Encoded protein: CASSVRGRVHQPQHF. Complete variable domain (other parts from reference TRBV2 and TRBJ1-5): EPEVTQTPSHQVTQMGQEVILRCVPISNHLYFYWYRQILGQKVEFLVSFYNNEISEKSEIFDDQFSVERPDGSNFTLKIRSTKLEDSAMYFCASSVRGRVHQPQHFGDGTRLSIL.

This clonotype was counted at least ten times. The rearrangement uses TRBV18 and TRBJ1-5; D might be TRBD1 (5 bases). Germline V gives CDR1 KGHSH, CDR2 LQKENI. Trimming removed 4 bases from V and 9 bases from J, with 13 bases in between. There are 13 residues in the CDR3. Here the CDR3 reads CASSRIGRGPQHF. CDR3 DNA sequence: TGTGCCAGCTCACGAATAGGGAGGGGGCCCCAGCATTTT.

This clonotype was recorded many times. The chain has TRBV7-8 and TRBJ2-5; D remains ambiguous. V was trimmed by 5 bases and J by 5 bases, leaving 9 bases between them. The CDR3 covers 12 residues. The germline V gene encodes CDR1 SGHVS and CDR2 FQNEAQ. The CDR3 protein is CASSLGWETQYF. The CDR3 DNA reads as TGTGCCAGCAGCCTGGGGTGGGAGACCCAGTACTTC.

This clonotype was observed many times. This chain uses TRBV9 with TRBJ1-2; no firm D call. Between the trimmed V and J ends, which lost 3 bases and 6 bases, there was a span of 18 bases. Per germline, CDR1 SGDLS and CDR2 YYNGEE. The CDR3 runs to 15 residues. The CDR3 is CASSGLVRAVDGYTF. Written as DNA, the CDR3 is TGTGCCAGCAGCGGACTCGTAAGGGCTGTGGATGGCTACACCTTC.

In its sample, this clonotype was seen a few times. V usage is TRBV28 and J usage is TRBJ1-5; no reliable D call. This CDR3 has 13 amino acids. Germline V gives CDR1 MDHEN, CDR2 SYDVKM. Trimming removed 7 bases at V and 4 bases at J, with 11 bases between. The CDR3 sequence: CASKKGGNQPQHF. CDR3 DNA sequence: TGTGCCAGCAAAAAAGGCGGGAATCAGCCCCAGCATTTT.

The V gene is TRBV20-1, the J gene TRBJ2-7, with 12 bases that match TRBD2. CDR3 length equals 19 residues. V lost 0 bases, J lost 0 bases, and 12 bases stayed unmatched. The germline CDR1 and CDR2 sequences are DFQATT and SNEGSKA (reference sequence). The CDR3 DNA follows: TGCAGTGCTAGAGATGGGAGGGGCACTAGCGGGGGGCTCTCCTACGAGCAGTACTTC. Amino acids: CSARDGRGTSGGLSYEQYF.

In DNA, the CDR3 is TGCGCCAGTTTAACGACGGGAGACAGGGGCAGAGGGTATGGCTACACCTTC. Translation: CASLTTGDRGRGYGYTF. V is TRBV10-1 and J is TRBJ1-2; TRBD1 matches 8 bases. The CDR3 length is 17 residues. The junction had 20 bases not matched to a gene; V was cut back by 9 bases and J by 5 bases. Germline lookup yields CDR1 WNHNN and CDR2 SYGVQD (reference sequence).